This passage covers 20 T cell receptor beta chains from one sample sequenced in a study of blood T cell repertoires in COVID-19. Data came from immunoSEQ multiplex PCR; TCRdb stores just in-frame clones and leaves some out. Of under 300,000 clones listed, approximately 80% are singletons. Input material: peripheral blood. These receptor sequences come from a man aged 25-45 years who had recovered from COVID-19.

This chain joins TRBV28 and TRBJ1-2; D is possibly TRBD1 (5 bases). Germline loops: CDR1 MDHEN, CDR2 SYDVKM. The ends were cut back, 4 bases at V and 2 bases at J, with 14 bases in the middle. The CDR3 covers 15 residues. CDR3 nucleotides: TGTGCCAGCAGTTCACCACGGGGGGGGAACTATGGCTACACCTTC. Protein: CASSSPRGGNYGYTF.

This clone came up a few times. The rearrangement joins TRBV6-1 to TRBJ1-5; 12 bases fit TRBD1. After removal of 0 bases from V and 2 bases from J, the junction contained 8 bases not matched to a gene. Per germline, CDR1 MNHNS and CDR2 SASEGT. The CDR3 extends over 19 amino acids. This chain's CDR3 is CASSEAWGQGAFGNQPQHF. The CDR3 region has the DNA TGTGCCAGCAGTGAAGCGTGGGGACAGGGGGCATTTGGCAATCAGCCCCAGCATTTT.

V gene TRBV7-2 combines with J gene TRBJ2-1; D is undetermined. In germline, CDR1 is SGHTA, CDR2 FQGNSA. This CDR3 is 13 amino acids long. Trimming removed 2 bases from V and 10 bases from J, with 12 bases in between. The chain's CDR3 is CASSLRSQTEQFF. The CDR3 coding sequence is TGTGCCAGCAGCTTAAGGAGCCAGACCGAGCAGTTCTTC.

V gene TRBV5-1 combines with J gene TRBJ2-3; D call uncertain. Trimming cost V 2 bases and J 6 bases, with 16 bases left between them. Germline CDR1 SGHRS, CDR2 YFSETQ. The CDR3 runs to 15 residues. In DNA form, the CDR3 reads TGCGCCAGCAGCTTAGAAGACCGAATACAGGATACGCAGTATTTT. It codes for CASSLEDRIQDTQYF.

CDR3: CASSGTENTEAFF. The CDR3 coding sequence is TGTGCCAGCAGCGGGACAGAGAACACTGAAGCTTTCTTT. This rearrangement joins TRBV16 to TRBJ1-1; TRBD1 matches 7 bases. J was trimmed by 1 base and V by 5 bases; bases with no gene match: 1. Germline loops: CDR1 KGHSY, CDR2 FQNENV. The CDR3 has 13 amino acids. Filled out from reference TRBV16 and TRBJ1-1, the complete variable domain reads GEEVAQTPKHLVRGEGQKAKLYCAPIKGHSYVFWYQQVLKNEFKFLISFQNENVFDETGMPKERFSAKCLPNSPCSLEIQATKLEDSAVYFCASSGTENTEAFFGQGTRLTVV.

This sequence joins TRBV5-1 and TRBJ1-4, with 7 bases that match TRBD1. The germline gives CDR1 SGHRS, CDR2 YFSETQ. This CDR3 has 15 amino acids. With V trimmed by 0 bases and J by 8 bases, 7 bases remained unmatched. The CDR3 sequence is CASSLGQGDGEKLFF. CDR3 bases: TGCGCCAGCAGCTTGGGACAGGGAGACGGAGAAAAACTGTTTTTT.

This chain uses TRBV29-1 with TRBJ2-5; perhaps TRBD1 as D (7 bases). CDR1 is SQVTM and CDR2 is ANQGSEA in the germline V gene. Trimming stripped 6 bases from V and 4 bases from J, with 27 bases between. This CDR3 comprises 17 residues. The CDR3, as DNA: TGCAGCGTGCAAGACAGGGTTTGGGGGGTCGTCCGAGAGACCCAGTACTTC. Protein sequence: CSVQDRVWGVVRETQYF.

The J gene is TRBJ2-1, the V gene TRBV5-1, with D perhaps matching TRBD2 (7 bases). Germline V CDR1 and CDR2: SGHRS, YFSETQ. Trimming shortened V by 2 bases and J by 9 bases, and 18 bases separated the two germline ends. This CDR3 is built from 15 residues. The CDR3 loop reads CASSLSGGQLFEQFF. In DNA form, the CDR3 reads TGCGCCAGCAGCTTATCCGGGGGGCAGCTGTTTGAGCAGTTCTTC.

The rearrangement links TRBV6-5 to TRBJ1-1, with D maybe TRBD1 (6 bases). Germline values: CDR1 MNHEY, CDR2 SVGAGI. The CDR3 runs 13 residues. V gave up 8 bases and J gave up 8 bases, with 18 bases separating them. In nucleotides, the CDR3 is TGTGCCAGCCGACAGGAAGCAGGCGCCGAAGCTTTCTTT. Translation: CASRQEAGAEAFF.

This clone has only one observation. This chain uses TRBV10-3 with TRBJ2-3, with a weak D call TRBD2 (6 bases). Trimming removed 11 bases from V and 2 bases from J, with 11 bases in between. The CDR3 has 12 amino acids. The germline CDR1 and CDR2 sequences are ENHRY and SYGVKD. In nucleotides, the CDR3 is TGTGCCTCTCGGGAGTACACAGATACGCAGTATTTT. Its translation: CASREYTDTQYF.

The chain couples TRBV5-1 to TRBJ1-6; tentative D call: TRBD1 (6 bases). Trimming shortened V by 4 bases and J by 4 bases, and 12 bases separated the two germline ends. Germline-derived CDR1 and CDR2 are SGHRS and YFSETQ. The CDR3 totals 15 residues. CDR3 sequence reads: CASSSDGQYNSPLHF. CDR3 coding DNA: TGCGCCAGCAGCAGCGACGGACAGTATAATTCACCCCTCCACTTT.

The chain is built from TRBV7-8 and TRBJ2-5; 16 bases fit TRBD2. The CDR3 consists of 19 residues. V trimming: 4 bases; J trimming: 2 bases; junction bases outside the gene matches: 10. Per germline, CDR1 SGHVS and CDR2 FQNEAQ. CDR3 coding DNA: TGTGCCAGCAGCTCGACGACCGGGACTAGCGGGGGGGCTCAAGAGACCCAGTACTTC. Translated, it gives CASSSTTGTSGGAQETQYF.

This clone was recorded only once. The chain uses TRBV7-2 and TRBJ1-3; D is uncertain. The CDR3 has 12 residues. V was cut by 7 bases and J by 9 bases, with 13 bases left in between. CDR1 and CDR2 from the germline V gene are SGHTA and FQGNSA. The CDR3 region is CASTIQRATIYF. DNA for the CDR3: TGTGCCAGCACCATACAGAGAGCCACCATATATTTT.

This clone was observed a single time. V is TRBV11-2 and J is TRBJ2-6; the D gene is possibly TRBD1 (6 bases). The CDR3 runs 16 residues. V gave up 2 bases and J gave up 1 base, with 9 bases separating them. Germline CDR1 is SGHAT and CDR2 is FQNNGV. CDR3 nucleotides: TGTGCCAGCAGCTTACCTACAGGGTCTGGGGCCAACGTCCTGACTTTC. This encodes CASSLPTGSGANVLTF.

This chain joins TRBV7-9 and TRBJ1-2; D remains unclear. This CDR3 is 13 amino acids long. The V gene lost 0 bases and the J gene lost 6 bases, with 8 bases spanning the gap. Per the germline V gene, CDR1 is SEHNR and CDR2 is FQNEAQ (reference sequence). The CDR3 loop is CASSLATGDGYTF. The CDR3 bases are TGTGCCAGCAGCTTAGCTACTGGTGATGGCTACACCTTC.

The chain uses TRBV19 and TRBJ1-1, with no clear D. The germline V gene encodes CDR1 LNHDA and CDR2 SQIVND (reference sequence). V was trimmed by 4 bases and J by 2 bases, leaving 8 bases between them. This CDR3 has 13 residues. The CDR3 sequence: CASSNTPNTEAFF. In nucleotides, the CDR3 is TGTGCCAGTAGTAATACACCCAACACTGAAGCTTTCTTT.

This clone was detected only once. The J gene is TRBJ2-3, the V gene TRBV2; 9 positions match TRBD1. The junction had 15 bases not matched to a gene; V was cut back by 6 bases and J by 8 bases. The CDR3 totals 16 residues. From germline, CDR1 is SNHLY and CDR2 FYNNEI. This CDR3 is CASRGRLGDREGTQYF. CDR3 in DNA: TGTGCCAGCAGGGGTAGACTGGGGGACAGGGAGGGTACGCAGTATTTT. Based on the CDR3 plus reference TRBV2 and TRBJ2-3, the full variable domain is EPEVTQTPSHQVTQMGQEVILRCVPISNHLYFYWYRQILGQKVEFLVSFYNNEISEKSEIFDDQFSVERPDGSNFTLKIRSTKLEDSAMYFCASRGRLGDREGTQYFGPGTRLTVL.

This chain links TRBV6-5 with TRBJ2-3, with 8 bases matching TRBD2. This CDR3 contains 14 residues. V gave up 3 bases and J gave up 6 bases; unmatched junction bases: 5. From germline, CDR1 is MNHEY and CDR2 SVGAGI. The CDR3 protein is CASSYSGGVDTQYF. The CDR3 bases are TGTGCCAGCAGTTATTCGGGGGGGGTTGATACGCAGTATTTT.

V is TRBV4-1 and J is TRBJ2-7; D is perhaps TRBD2 (5 bases). Trimming shortened V by 1 base and J by 0 bases, and 10 bases separated the two germline ends. The CDR3 runs 15 residues. Looked up from germline, CDR1 is MGHRA and CDR2 is YSYEKL. The CDR3 reads CASSQVSSGSYEQYF. The DNA for the CDR3 is TGCGCCAGCAGCCAAGTTAGCAGCGGCTCCTACGAGCAGTACTTC.

This sequence joins TRBV27 and TRBJ2-1, with 10 bases matching TRBD2. Germline V CDR1 and CDR2: MNHEY, SMNVEV (reference sequence). The CDR3 loop spans 16 amino acids. V shed 5 bases and J 8 bases; nucleotides not matched to a gene: 12. The CDR3 sequence is CASSTGRLAGVDEQFF. The CDR3 DNA follows: TGTGCCAGCAGTACAGGCCGGCTAGCGGGGGTAGATGAGCAGTTCTTC.